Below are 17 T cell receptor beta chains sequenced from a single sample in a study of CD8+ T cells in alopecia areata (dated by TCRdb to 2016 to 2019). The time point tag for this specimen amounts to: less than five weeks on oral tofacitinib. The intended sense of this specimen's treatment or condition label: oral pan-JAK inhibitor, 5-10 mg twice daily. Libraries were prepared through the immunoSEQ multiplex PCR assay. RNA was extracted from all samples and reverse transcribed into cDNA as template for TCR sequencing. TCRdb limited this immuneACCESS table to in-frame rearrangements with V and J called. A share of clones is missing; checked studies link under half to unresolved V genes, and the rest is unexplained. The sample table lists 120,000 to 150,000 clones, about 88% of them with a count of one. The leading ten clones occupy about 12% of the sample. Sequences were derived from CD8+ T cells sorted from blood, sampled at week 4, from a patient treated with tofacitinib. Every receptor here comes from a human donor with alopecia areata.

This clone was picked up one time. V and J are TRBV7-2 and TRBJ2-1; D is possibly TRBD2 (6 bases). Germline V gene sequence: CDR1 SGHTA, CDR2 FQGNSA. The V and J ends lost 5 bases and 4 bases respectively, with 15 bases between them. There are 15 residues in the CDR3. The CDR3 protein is CASSSLPGEYNEQFF. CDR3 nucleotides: TGTGCCAGCAGCAGCTTGCCGGGAGAGTACAATGAGCAGTTCTTC.

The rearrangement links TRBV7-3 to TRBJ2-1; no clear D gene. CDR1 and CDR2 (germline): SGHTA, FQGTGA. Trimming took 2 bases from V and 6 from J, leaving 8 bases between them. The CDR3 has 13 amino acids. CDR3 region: CASSLSPTNEQFF. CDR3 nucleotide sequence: TGTGCCAGCAGCTTATCCCCTACCAATGAGCAGTTCTTC.

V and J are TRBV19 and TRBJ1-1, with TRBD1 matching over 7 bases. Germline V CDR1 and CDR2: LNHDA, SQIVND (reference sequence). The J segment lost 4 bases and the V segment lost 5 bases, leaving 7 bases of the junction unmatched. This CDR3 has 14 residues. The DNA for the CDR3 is TGTGCCAGTAGTTTCGGGACAGTGAGCACTGAAGCTTTCTTT. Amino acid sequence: CASSFGTVSTEAFF. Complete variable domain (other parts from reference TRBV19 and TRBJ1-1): DGGITQSPKYLFRKEGQNVTLSCEQNLNHDAMYWYRQDPGQGLRLIYYSQIVNDFQKGDIAEGYSVSREKKESFPLTVTSAQKNPTAFYLCASSFGTVSTEAFFGQGTRLTVV.

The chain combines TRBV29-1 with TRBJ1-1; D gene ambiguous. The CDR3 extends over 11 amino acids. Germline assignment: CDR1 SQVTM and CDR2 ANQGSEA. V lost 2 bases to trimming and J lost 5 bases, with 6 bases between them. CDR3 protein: CSVESGTEAFF. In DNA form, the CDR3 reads TGCAGCGTTGAAAGCGGTACTGAAGCTTTCTTT.

DNA of the CDR3: TGTGCCAGCAGACCTAGGACAGCACTCGCCTACGAGCAGTACTTC. The encoded protein is CASRPRTALAYEQYF. The rearrangement uses TRBV7-2 and TRBJ2-7; D is perhaps TRBD1 (6 bases). V lost 6 bases and J 2 bases, leaving 17 bases between the germline ends. The CDR3 has 15 amino acids. The germline CDR1 and CDR2 sequences are SGHTA and FQGNSA.

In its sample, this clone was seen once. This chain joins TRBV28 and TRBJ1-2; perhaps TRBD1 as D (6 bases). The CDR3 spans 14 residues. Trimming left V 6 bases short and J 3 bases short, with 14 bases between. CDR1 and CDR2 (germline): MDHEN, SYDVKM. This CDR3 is CASRPGEWYYGYTF. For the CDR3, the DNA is TGTGCCAGCAGACCAGGGGAATGGTACTATGGCTACACCTTC.

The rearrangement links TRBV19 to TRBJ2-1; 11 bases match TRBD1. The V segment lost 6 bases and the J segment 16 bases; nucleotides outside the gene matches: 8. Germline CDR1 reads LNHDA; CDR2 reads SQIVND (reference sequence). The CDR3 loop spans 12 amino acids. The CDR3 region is CASSSSGTGGFF. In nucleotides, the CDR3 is TGTGCCAGTAGCTCCTCCGGGACAGGGGGTTTCTTC.

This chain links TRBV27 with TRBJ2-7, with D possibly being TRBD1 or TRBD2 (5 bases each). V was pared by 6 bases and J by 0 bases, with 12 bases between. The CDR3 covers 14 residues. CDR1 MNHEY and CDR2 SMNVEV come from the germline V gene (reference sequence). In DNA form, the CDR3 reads TGTGCCAGCAGGGCCGGGACCAACTCCTACGAGCAGTACTTC. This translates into CASRAGTNSYEQYF.

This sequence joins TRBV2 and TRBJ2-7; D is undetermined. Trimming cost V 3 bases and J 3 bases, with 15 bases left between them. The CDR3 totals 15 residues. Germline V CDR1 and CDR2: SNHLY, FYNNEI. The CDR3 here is CASSDGILSGYEQYF. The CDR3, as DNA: TGTGCCAGCAGTGACGGCATTCTGTCTGGCTACGAGCAGTACTTC.

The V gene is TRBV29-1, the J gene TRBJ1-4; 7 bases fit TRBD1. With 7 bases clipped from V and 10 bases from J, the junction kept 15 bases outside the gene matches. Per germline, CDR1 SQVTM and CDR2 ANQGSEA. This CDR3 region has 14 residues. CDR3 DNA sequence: TGCAGCGCTGGGGCAGGGGGTAGGAGGGCAAAACTGTTTTTT. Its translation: CSAGAGGRRAKLFF.

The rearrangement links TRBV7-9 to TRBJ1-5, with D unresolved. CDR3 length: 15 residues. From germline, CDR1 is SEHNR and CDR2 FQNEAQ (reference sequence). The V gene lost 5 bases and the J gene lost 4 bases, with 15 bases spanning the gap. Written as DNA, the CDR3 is TGTGCCAGCAGCCGGACGGGGAGCGGTAATCAGCCCCAGCATTTT. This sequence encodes CASSRTGSGNQPQHF.

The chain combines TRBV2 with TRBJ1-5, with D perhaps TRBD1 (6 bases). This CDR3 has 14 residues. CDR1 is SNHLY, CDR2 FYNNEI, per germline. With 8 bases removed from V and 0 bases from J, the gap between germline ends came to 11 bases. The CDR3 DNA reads TGTGCCAGCGGGGGACACTATAGCAATCAGCCCCAGCATTTT. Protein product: CASGGHYSNQPQHF.

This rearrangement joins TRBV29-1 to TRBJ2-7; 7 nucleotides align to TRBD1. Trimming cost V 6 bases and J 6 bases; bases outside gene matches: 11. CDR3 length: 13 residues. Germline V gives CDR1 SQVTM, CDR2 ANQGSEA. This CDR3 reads CSVDAGTEAEQYF. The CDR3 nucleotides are TGCAGCGTGGACGCTGGGACAGAGGCCGAGCAGTACTTC.

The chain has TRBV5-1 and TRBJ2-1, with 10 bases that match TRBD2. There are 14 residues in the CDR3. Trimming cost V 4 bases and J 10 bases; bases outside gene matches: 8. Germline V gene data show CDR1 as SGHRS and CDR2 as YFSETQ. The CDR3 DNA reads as TGCGCCAGCAGCCCTGGACTAGCGGCGAGCGAGCAGTTCTTC. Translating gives CASSPGLAASEQFF.

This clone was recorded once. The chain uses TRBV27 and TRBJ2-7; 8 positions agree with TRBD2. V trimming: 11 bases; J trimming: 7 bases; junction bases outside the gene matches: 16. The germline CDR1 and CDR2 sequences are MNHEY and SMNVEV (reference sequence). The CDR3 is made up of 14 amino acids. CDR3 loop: CASTGLAGKGEQYF. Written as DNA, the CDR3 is TGTGCCTCGACTGGGCTAGCGGGCAAGGGAGAGCAGTACTTC.

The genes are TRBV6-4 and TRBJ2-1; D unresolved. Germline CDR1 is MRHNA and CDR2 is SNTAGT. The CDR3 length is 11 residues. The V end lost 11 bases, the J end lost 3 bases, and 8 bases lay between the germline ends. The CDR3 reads CAAGDYNEQFF. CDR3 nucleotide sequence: TGTGCCGCTGGGGACTACAATGAGCAGTTCTTC.

This CDR3 is CSGIQSEAFF. CDR3 sequence (DNA): TGCAGCGGCATACAGAGTGAAGCTTTCTTT. The chain joins TRBV29-1 to TRBJ1-1; D call uncertain. With 7 bases removed from V and 7 bases from J, the gap between germline ends came to 10 bases. The CDR3 length is 10 residues. Per the germline V gene, CDR1 is SQVTM and CDR2 is ANQGSEA.